This TCR beta chain was captured by sequencing in a study of blood T cell repertoires in COVID-19. At the level of the study: The analysed material was cDNA or gDNA that came from T cells, B-cell-depleted T cells, or PBMCs.

Generated by immunoSEQ multiplex PCR, the TCRdb table keeps only in-frame clones and is missing some. Of 170,000 or so clones in the sample, about 90% were seen once. Clinical history reported by participants formed the basis on which cohorts were assigned. Germline V gene sequence: CDR1 MDHEN, CDR2 SYDVKM. V lost 7 bases and J 5 bases, leaving 38 bases between the germline ends. The CDR3 totals 21 residues. This TCR was sampled from a woman in her 50s who had recovered from COVID-19. The chain is built from TRBV28 and TRBJ2-5; TRBD2 is a possible D gene (7 bases). Sequencing input: PBMCs or T cells enriched from blood (not recorded which). The CDR3 spells CASTPFIKGGIAGKLVETQYF. The CDR3 DNA is TGTGCCAGCACCCCTTTCATAAAGGGGGGGATCGCGGGTAAACTCGTTGAGACCCAGTACTTC.